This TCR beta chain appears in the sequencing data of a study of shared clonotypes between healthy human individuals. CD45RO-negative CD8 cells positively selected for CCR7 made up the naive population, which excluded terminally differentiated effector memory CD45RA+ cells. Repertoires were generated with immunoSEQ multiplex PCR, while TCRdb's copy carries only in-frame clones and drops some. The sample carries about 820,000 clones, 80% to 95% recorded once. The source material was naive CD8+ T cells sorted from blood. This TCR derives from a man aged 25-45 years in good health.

CDR3 residues: CASSSGLIYEQYF. Here the CDR3 DNA reads TGTGCCAGCAGTTCCGGACTGATCTACGAGCAGTACTTC. The rearrangement uses TRBV5-5 and TRBJ2-7, with a weak D call TRBD2 (5 bases). V was clipped by 5 bases and J by 3 bases, with 12 bases between them. The germline gives CDR1 SGHKS, CDR2 YYEKEE (reference sequence). The CDR3 sequence is 13 residues long.